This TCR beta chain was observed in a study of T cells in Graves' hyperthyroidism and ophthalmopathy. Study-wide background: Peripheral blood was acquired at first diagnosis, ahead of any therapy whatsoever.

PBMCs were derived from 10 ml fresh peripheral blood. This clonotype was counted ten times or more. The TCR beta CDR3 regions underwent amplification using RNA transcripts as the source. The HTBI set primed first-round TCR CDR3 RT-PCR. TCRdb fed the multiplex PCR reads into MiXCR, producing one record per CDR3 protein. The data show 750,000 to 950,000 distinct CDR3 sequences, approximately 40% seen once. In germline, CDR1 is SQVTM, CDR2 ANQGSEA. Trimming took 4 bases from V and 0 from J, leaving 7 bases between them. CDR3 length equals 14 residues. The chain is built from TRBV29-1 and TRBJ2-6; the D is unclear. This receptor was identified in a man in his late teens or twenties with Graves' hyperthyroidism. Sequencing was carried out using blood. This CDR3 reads CSVGTSSGANVLTF. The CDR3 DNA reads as TGCAGCGTTGGGACCTCCTCTGGGGCCAACGTCCTGACTTTC.